Detailed here is one TCR beta chain. Its antigen is not identified. This CDR3 has 16 amino acids. V trimming: 4 bases; J trimming: 3 bases; junction bases outside the gene matches: 8. Germline V CDR1 and CDR2: SGHKS, YYEKEE (reference sequence). This sample was included in a study of CD8 T cells in ankylosing spondylitis. TCR beta libraries were made by quantitative 5'-RACE with molecular barcodes. TCRdb processed the 5' RACE reads anew with MiXCR; each CDR3 protein has one entry. The table lists 100,000 to 150,000 distinct CDR3 sequences, about a tenth of them singletons. General observations from the study: Several of the motif variants were reported before in synovial fluid and blood from reactive arthritis.

The sample comprised blood, either unsorted or a sorted T cell fraction (not recorded which). V gene TRBV5-5 combines with J gene TRBJ2-3; TRBD1 aligns across 10 bases. This clonotype was sampled from a male donor with ankylosing spondylitis or in good health (not recorded which). CDR3 in amino acids: CASSPVPGQGTDTQYF. The CDR3 nucleotides read TGTGCCAGCAGCCCAGTCCCGGGACAGGGGACAGATACGCAGTATTTT.